These 11 T cell receptor beta chains share one sample of origin, sequenced in a study of cytomegalovirus exposure and HLA in healthy donors. PCR involved 60 Vbeta and 13 Jbeta primers. TCRdb's copy holds only in-frame clones and misses some; the assay was immunoSEQ multiplex PCR. The table lists under 200,000 clones, roughly 80% of them singletons. Sequencing was done on a sample of PBMCs. The receptor source for this set is a man aged 35-49 years in good health and CMV-seronegative.

The rearrangement uses TRBV6-5 and TRBJ2-7; 10 positions match TRBD1. Trimming cost V 4 bases and J 3 bases; bases outside gene matches: 9. Germline V gene sequence: CDR1 MNHEY, CDR2 SVGAGI. The CDR3 has 16 amino acids. The CDR3 loop is CASSSYDRGHSYEQYF. CDR3 DNA: TGTGCCAGCAGTTCCTACGACAGGGGGCATAGCTACGAGCAGTACTTC.

This rearrangement joins TRBV7-8 to TRBJ1-2, with D perhaps TRBD1 (5 bases). Germline assignment: CDR1 SGHVS and CDR2 FQNEAQ. The ends were cut back, 5 bases at V and 5 bases at J, with 15 bases in the middle. The CDR3 length is 14 residues. CDR3 nucleotides: TGTGCCAGCAGCGGCGGGGGAGGTGGTTATGGCTACACCTTC. Translating it yields CASSGGGGGYGYTF. Filled out from reference TRBV7-8 and TRBJ1-2, the complete variable domain reads GAGVSQSPRYKVAKRGQDVALRCDPISGHVSLFWYQQALGQGPEFLTYFQNEAQLDKSGLPSDRFFAERPEGSVSTLKIQRTQQEDSAVYLCASSGGGGGYGYTFGSGTRLTVV.

The chain joins TRBV7-2 to TRBJ2-7; D perhaps matches TRBD2 (6 bases). Germline loops: CDR1 SGHTA, CDR2 FQGNSA. The CDR3 is made up of 13 amino acids. Trimming took off 7 bases at V and 6 bases at J, with 16 bases between the two ends. The CDR3 DNA reads as TGTGCCAGCACAGCCATGACTAGTCTCGAGCAGTACTTC. Amino acid sequence: CASTAMTSLEQYF.

In DNA form, the CDR3 reads TGTGCCTGGAGTGGAGTCTCACCCGTTAATGAAAAACTGTTTTTT. Residues: CAWSGVSPVNEKLFF. V gene TRBV30 combines with J gene TRBJ1-4, with D unclear. The V and J ends lost 1 base and 4 bases respectively, with 13 bases between them. Germline CDR1 GTSNPN, CDR2 SVGIG (reference sequence). The CDR3 runs to 15 residues.

This clone has just a few counts. The chain couples TRBV5-6 to TRBJ2-6, with D unclear. The CDR3 runs 16 residues. In germline, CDR1 is SGHDT, CDR2 YYEEEE. V lost 4 bases to trimming and J lost 0 bases, with 11 bases between them. The DNA of the CDR3 is TGTGCCAGCAGCGGGCTTCATATCTCTGGGGCCAACGTCCTGACTTTC. Translation gives CASSGLHISGANVLTF.

This clone was observed a handful of times. The V gene is TRBV28, the J gene TRBJ2-7; TRBD1 matches at 10 bases. The length of the CDR3 is 14 residues. Germline V lookup: CDR1 MDHEN, CDR2 SYDVKM. The trim removed 8 bases at V and 7 bases at J, leaving 11 bases unmatched. CDR3 loop: CASAYRDRGGEQYF. CDR3 in DNA: TGTGCCAGCGCATACCGGGACAGGGGAGGAGAGCAGTACTTC.

V and J are TRBV7-2 and TRBJ2-5; D perhaps matches TRBD1 (6 bases). The CDR3 is 13 amino acids. Trimming cost V 5 bases and J 2 bases, with 9 bases left between them. Germline loops: CDR1 SGHTA, CDR2 FQGNSA. The CDR3 protein is CASSPGTQETQYF. As DNA, the CDR3 is TGTGCCAGCAGCCCCGGGACACAAGAGACCCAGTACTTC.

V and J are TRBV5-5 and TRBJ1-5, with TRBD1 identical over 9 bases. This CDR3 is built from 15 residues. Trimming cost V 4 bases and J 5 bases; bases outside gene matches: 7. Germline V gene data show CDR1 as SGHKS and CDR2 as YYEKEE (reference sequence). The CDR3 sequence is CASSPGTGSHQPQHF. DNA of the CDR3: TGTGCCAGCAGCCCTGGGACAGGGAGTCATCAGCCCCAGCATTTT.

A remark on this clone: A read error may produce the germline difference seen at one junction end. J is TRBJ2-7 and V is TRBV30, with a weak D call TRBD1 (5 bases). The germline gives CDR1 GTSNPN, CDR2 SVGIG (reference sequence). The CDR3 runs 11 residues. The CDR3 loop reads CAWSVSDDSDF. The CDR3 DNA reads as TGTGCCTGGAGTGTATCCGACGACAGTGACTTC. Full variable domain (outside the CDR3, taken from reference TRBV30 and TRBJ2-7): SQTIHQWPATLVQPVGSPLSLECTVEGTSNPNLYWYRQAAGRGLQLLFYSVGIGQISSEVPQNLSASRPQDRQFILSSKKLLLSDSGFYLCAWSVSDDSDFGPGTRLTVT.

This clone was picked up a small number of times. This chain uses TRBV5-5 with TRBJ1-2; TRBD1 is a possible D gene (5 bases). The CDR3 has 14 residues. Germline V lookup: CDR1 SGHKS, CDR2 YYEKEE (reference sequence). V shed 0 bases and J shed 8 bases, with 14 bases lying between them. CDR3 bases: TGTGCCAGCAGCTTGGTATGGCAGGGTCCCGGCTACACCTTC. It yields the protein CASSLVWQGPGYTF.

The V call is TRBV7-3, the J call TRBJ2-7; 7 bases fit TRBD2. Germline V CDR1 and CDR2: SGHTA, FQGTGA. The CDR3 runs 12 residues. V lost 5 bases to trimming and J lost 7 bases; unmatched junction nucleotides: 5. The CDR3 coding sequence is TGTGCCAGCAGCCCGGGGGGTAGAGAGCAGTACTTC. Its translation: CASSPGGREQYF.